This entry features one TCR beta chain sequence. The CDR3 is made up of 14 amino acids. The V and J ends lost 5 bases and 7 bases respectively, with 14 bases between them. From germline, CDR1 is MNHEY and CDR2 SVGEGT. This sample is drawn from a study of human T cells and chemical hapten exposure. Study information: Alopecia areata, totalis and universalis patients, mostly female, were included.

The library tagged individual cDNA molecules with unique molecular identifiers. TCRdb recomputed calls from the RACE reads with MiXCR, one row per CDR3 protein. The sample gives some 97,000 distinct CDR3 sequences, 27% of which show up once; over 9% is in the top ten. Noted time point: patch test 3, about 24 weeks after DPC sensitization. Treatment: therapeutic diphenylcyclopropenone sensitization with weekly scalp DPC. The sequenced sample was whole blood, obtained in connection with sensitization to the hapten diphenylcyclopropenone (DPC). The receptor comes from a man aged 40-50 years with alopecia areata. Some clones in this sample may be carry-over from other donors' samples. The chain combines TRBV6-2 or TRBV6-3 with TRBJ1-4; D is undetermined. CDR3: CASSRGGSSEKLFF. DNA for the CDR3: TGTGCCAGCAGTAGAGGAGGTAGTAGTGAAAAACTGTTTTTT.